The rows below give T cell receptor beta chains drawn from one sample of a study of blood T cell repertoires in COVID-19. Produced via immunoSEQ multiplex PCR; TCRdb's table is partial and in-frame only. The sample shows 70,000 to 85,000 clones, about 83% of them seen only once. Sequencing used peripheral blood. The receptors shown here come from a human donor in a cohort sampled during active COVID-19. Both conserved end residues are part of each CDR3. The order of the fields is D gene, clone size, J gene, V gene, CDR3 DNA, CDR3 protein. The D gene is left open where the match is weak. Where a row states a size, it is once, few, many or the class of an expanded clone; other rows omit it.

>-|-|TRBJ1-1|TRBV5-1
TGCGCCAGCAGCTTGGAAGGGGTTCAGGCTGAAGCTTTCTTT
CASSLEGVQAEAFF
>-|-|TRBJ2-7|TRBV2
TGTGCCAGCACCTGGACAGCATCCTACGAGCAGTACTTC
CASTWTASYEQYF
>TRBD2|few|TRBJ2-1|TRBV19
TGTGCCAGTAACTTAGCGGGAGGGAATGAGCAGTTCTTC
CASNLAGGNEQFF
>-|-|TRBJ1-2|TRBV19
TGTGCCAGTAGTATAGGTGGGGGGGCCCGGTATGGCTACACCTTC
CASSIGGGARYGYTF
>TRBD1|-|TRBJ1-1|TRBV18
TGTGCCAGCTCACCACTTCAGGGGGACACTGAAGCTTTCTTT
CASSPLQGDTEAFF
>TRBD1|-|TRBJ1-1|TRBV19
TGTGCCGCCAGGACAGGGGCGCTCAACACTGAAGCTTTCTTT
CAARTGALNTEAFF
>-|few|TRBJ1-2|TRBV5-1
TGCGCCAGCAGCTTGGGGGTAGCGGGGGCTCGCTATGGCTACACCTTC
CASSLGVAGARYGYTF
>-|-|TRBJ2-1|TRBV3-1/TRBV3-2
TGTGCCAGCAGCCAAGACCAGGGCCTCTCCGAGCAGTTCTTC
CASSQDQGLSEQFF
>-|-|TRBJ2-3|TRBV5-1
TGCGCCAGCAGCTTGGACTTGATCACAGATACGCAGTATTTT
CASSLDLITDTQYF
>TRBD1|-|TRBJ1-1|TRBV2
TGTGCCAGCACCGGGGACAGAGGGGTGAACACTGAAGCTTTCTTT
CASTGDRGVNTEAFF
>TRBD2|-|TRBJ2-2|TRBV28
TGTGCCAGCATTCCAGAAAGCGGGAGAGTGATGGGGGAGCTGTTTTTT
CASIPESGRVMGELFF
>TRBD1|-|TRBJ1-3|TRBV6-5
TGTGCCAGCAGTTACAGGACAGGACTCTCTGGAAACACCATATATTTT
CASSYRTGLSGNTIYF
>TRBD2|-|TRBJ2-2|TRBV7-2
TGTGCCAGCAGCCTCACGGGGGGGACCGGGGAGCTGTTTTTT
CASSLTGGTGELFF
>TRBD1|-|TRBJ2-2|TRBV5-1
TGCGCCAGCAGCTTGGCGGGACAGGGAAACACCGGGGAGCTGTTTTTT
CASSLAGQGNTGELFF
>TRBD1|-|TRBJ1-2|TRBV4-1
TGCGCCAGCAGCCAAATTATGACAGGGGCCTATGGCTACACCTTC
CASSQIMTGAYGYTF
>TRBD1|-|TRBJ1-1|TRBV5-1
TGCGCCAGCAGCGGGGGACAGCTTGGGACTGAAGCTTTCTTT
CASSGGQLGTEAFF
>-|-|TRBJ2-3|TRBV11-2
TGTGCCAGCAGCTTAGCTAGGAACTTAGATACGCAGTATTTT
CASSLARNLDTQYF
>-|-|TRBJ1-1|TRBV9
TGTGCCAGCAGCGTAGACCCGGGAGGGAACACTGAAGCTTTCTTT
CASSVDPGGNTEAFF
>-|-|TRBJ1-1|TRBV2
TGTGCCAGCAGTGAGAGGGAGGGGTACGACACTGAAGCTTTCTTT
CASSEREGYDTEAFF
>TRBD2|medium-sized|TRBJ2-1|TRBV6-4
TGTGCCAGCAGTGACCAGGCCGCGGGAGAGAGTAATGAGCAGTTCTTC
CASSDQAAGESNEQFF